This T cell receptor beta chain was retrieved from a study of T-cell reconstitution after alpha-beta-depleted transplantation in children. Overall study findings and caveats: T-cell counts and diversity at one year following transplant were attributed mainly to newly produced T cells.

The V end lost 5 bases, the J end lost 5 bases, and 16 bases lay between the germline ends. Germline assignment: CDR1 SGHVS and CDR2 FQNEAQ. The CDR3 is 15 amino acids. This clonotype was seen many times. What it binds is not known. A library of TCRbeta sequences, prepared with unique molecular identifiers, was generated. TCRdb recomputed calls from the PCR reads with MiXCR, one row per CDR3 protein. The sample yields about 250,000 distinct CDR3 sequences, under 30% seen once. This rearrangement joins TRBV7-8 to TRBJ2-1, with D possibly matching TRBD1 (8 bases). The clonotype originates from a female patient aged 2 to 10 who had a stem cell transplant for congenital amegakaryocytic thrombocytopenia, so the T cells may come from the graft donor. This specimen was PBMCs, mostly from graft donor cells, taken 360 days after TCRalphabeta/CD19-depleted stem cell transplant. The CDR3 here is CASSPGGGSHNEQFF. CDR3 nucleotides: TGTGCCAGCAGCCCAGGGGGCGGGAGCCACAATGAGCAGTTCTTC.